A selection of T cell receptor beta chains follows, all from one sample in a study of blood T cell repertoires in COVID-19. Method: immunoSEQ multiplex PCR; TCRdb's copy keeps in-frame clones and lacks some. The sample consists of about 59,000 clones, more than 60% of them appearing once. Sequenced input: peripheral blood. These receptors were collected from a human donor in a cohort sampled during active COVID-19. Both conserved end residues are part of each CDR3. A D gene is named only where the DNA matches it firmly. The size of a clone is reported for some rows only, either as once, few or many, or as a class for expanded clones.

d_call | j_call | clone_size | v_call | cdr3_aa | cdr3_nt
TRBD1 | TRBJ2-1 | few | TRBV30 | CAWGTGYNEQFF | TGTGCCTGGGGGACAGGGTACAATGAGCAGTTCTTC
- | TRBJ1-5 | - | TRBV5-1 | CASSFRPEGQPQHF | TGCGCCAGCAGCTTTAGGCCCGAGGGCCAGCCCCAGCATTTT
TRBD2 | TRBJ2-1 | - | TRBV7-6 | CASSLVWEGGHEQFF | TGTGCCAGCAGCTTGGTGTGGGAGGGAGGGCATGAGCAGTTCTTC
TRBD2 | TRBJ2-5 | - | TRBV30 | CAWSLGGVLGTQYF | TGTGCCTGGAGTTTGGGGGGGGTCCTAGGGACCCAGTACTTC
TRBD1 | TRBJ1-1 | - | TRBV29-1 | CSGTDREDTEAFF | TGCAGCGGTACGGACAGGGAAGACACTGAAGCTTTCTTT
TRBD1 | TRBJ1-5 | once | TRBV5-1 | CASSLGQGKGQPQHF | TGCGCCAGCAGCTTGGGACAGGGGAAGGGGCAGCCCCAGCATTTT
- | TRBJ1-1 | - | TRBV6-5 | CASSYFTGDTEAFF | TGTGCCAGCAGTTATTTCACCGGGGACACTGAAGCTTTCTTT
TRBD1 | TRBJ1-2 | - | TRBV10-2 | CASSDRGRPYGYTF | TGCGCCAGCAGTGATAGGGGGCGCCCCTATGGCTACACCTTC
- | TRBJ1-1 | - | TRBV11-3 | CASSFRRDNEAFF | TGTGCCAGCAGCTTCAGGAGGGATAATGAAGCTTTCTTT
TRBD1 | TRBJ2-7 | - | TRBV19 | CASSISVGQGVYEQYF | TGTGCCAGTAGTATCTCTGTGGGACAGGGCGTTTACGAGCAGTACTTC
- | TRBJ1-2 | - | TRBV9 | CASSAQPQLSGVGYTF | TGTGCCAGCAGCGCCCAGCCCCAACTTTCGGGGGTAGGCTACACCTTC
TRBD1 | TRBJ2-1 | - | TRBV19 | CASSISGGDYNEQFF | TGTGCCAGTAGTATTTCAGGGGGCGACTACAATGAGCAGTTCTTC
- | TRBJ1-2 | - | TRBV6-4 | CASSDSSPGTYGYTF | TGTGCCAGCAGTGACTCGAGTCCGGGTACCTATGGCTACACCTTC
TRBD1 | TRBJ1-2 | - | TRBV27 | CASKRTGGDYGYTF | TGTGCCAGCAAACGGACAGGGGGCGACTATGGCTACACCTTC
TRBD1 | TRBJ1-5 | - | TRBV30 | CAWSYRGQPQHF | TGTGCCTGGAGCTACAGGGGGCAGCCCCAGCATTTT
- | TRBJ2-7 | - | TRBV7-9 | CASSRRETYEQYF | TGTGCCAGCAGCCGCAGGGAAACCTACGAGCAGTACTTC
- | TRBJ1-6 | - | TRBV5-4 | CASSFREASPEGSPLHF | TGTGCCAGCAGCTTCAGAGAGGCCTCCCCCGAGGGTTCACCCCTCCACTTT
TRBD2 | TRBJ2-7 | - | TRBV27 | CASGSGDYEQYF | TGTGCCAGCGGTAGCGGGGATTACGAGCAGTACTTC
- | TRBJ1-5 | once | TRBV10-3 | CAISKDYSNQPQHF | TGTGCCATCAGTAAGGACTATAGCAATCAGCCCCAGCATTTT
TRBD1 | TRBJ2-1 | - | TRBV5-1 | CASSLGDRGRNNEQFF | TGCGCCAGCAGCTTGGGGGACAGGGGGCGCAACAATGAGCAGTTCTTC
- | TRBJ1-2 | - | TRBV7-9 | CASSSRGGGAGGYTF | TGTGCCAGCAGCTCACGTGGTGGAGGGGCCGGTGGCTACACCTTC
TRBD2 | TRBJ2-1 | - | TRBV7-2 | CASRLAGDGSYNEQFF | TGTGCCAGCAGGCTAGCGGGAGACGGGTCCTACAATGAGCAGTTCTTC
- | TRBJ1-6 | - | TRBV24-1 | CATVRGHREGFHF | TGTGCCACCGTAAGGGGACACCGCGAGGGGTTCCACTTT
- | TRBJ2-7 | - | TRBV19 | CATKKGGSYEQYF | TGTGCCACCAAAAAAGGGGGCTCCTACGAGCAGTACTTC
- | TRBJ2-2 | - | TRBV4-2 | CASSQPITGLTNTGELFF | TGTGCCAGCAGCCAACCCATCACAGGGCTTACGAACACCGGGGAGCTGTTTTTT
TRBD1 | TRBJ1-2 | - | TRBV6-5 | CASSYVGQGRDYGYTF | TGTGCCAGCAGTTACGTCGGACAGGGACGTGATTATGGCTACACCTTC
- | TRBJ1-5 | once | TRBV7-2 | CASSLARLGNQPQHF | TGTGCCAGCAGCTTAGCCAGGCTTGGCAATCAGCCCCAGCATTTT